Listed below are T cell receptor beta chains from one sample, sequenced in a study of neurological immune-mediated disorders. MiXCR, applied by TCRdb to the 5' RACE reads, yields one record per CDR3 protein. The table has 66,000 or so distinct CDR3 sequences, 4% to 6% seen once. The sample was PBMCs. The origin of the receptors is a woman in her 30s with multiple sclerosis. Both conserved end residues are part of each CDR3. Each record gives: D gene, V gene, clone size, CDR3 protein. The D gene is left open where the match is weak. Not all rows give a size; the values are once, few, many and, for expanded clones, a class.

>-|TRBV4-1|many
CASSQTGANEKLFF
>-|TRBV7-9|many
CASSLERGPYEQYF
>-|TRBV12-3/TRBV12-4|many
CASSNRETNTGELFF
>TRBD2|TRBV7-9|-
CATLAGDLTGELFF
>TRBD1|TRBV29-1|many
CSAWLRDRGSYGYTF
>TRBD2|TRBV20-1|many
CSAQRGGVVTDTQYF
>-|TRBV7-9|few
CASSAIGSVQGWRYGYTF
>-|TRBV5-5|many
CASSLGQAPLAYQPQHF
>-|TRBV20-1|many
CSARDPGTGRDEAFF
>-|TRBV29-1|many
CSVDLWSSNYGYTF
>-|TRBV7-9|many
CASSLTLMGAVYEQYF
>-|TRBV5-1|many
CASSLDSHSYNEQFF
>TRBD2|TRBV24-1|many
CATSDGRAGGPSEQYF
>-|TRBV5-1|many
CASSLEGETQYF
>-|TRBV5-1|many
CASSSSGMNTEAFF
>TRBD2|TRBV20-1|many
CSARAFLAGGDNEQFF
>-|TRBV7-2|many
CASSLWLNTGELFF
>-|TRBV20-1|many
CSARRGGPYNEQFF
>TRBD1|TRBV5-1|-
CASGLAYQGAGAEAFF
>TRBD1|TRBV14|many
CASSQDWDSNSPLHF
>-|TRBV5-1|many
CASSFESGTTEAFF
>TRBD1|TRBV20-1|few
CSARDDRDEQYF
>-|TRBV3-1|many
CASSVNSGANVLTF
>TRBD2|TRBV5-6|-
CASSGVAGDTGELFF
>TRBD2|TRBV12-3/TRBV12-4|many
CASSLSSGGRGLSTDTQYF
>-|TRBV5-1|many
CASRDLSGNTIYF
>TRBD1|TRBV5-1|few
CASSLAGQGTDTQYF
>-|TRBV5-6|many
CASSFRAGELFF
>-|TRBV5-1|many
CASSLDREHGPQHF
>-|TRBV28|many
CASSFQNLNTEAFF
>-|TRBV5-4|many
CASSLDRVDEQYF
>-|TRBV6-5|many
CASSMIPWGGSGNTIYF
>-|TRBV20-1|many
CSARGMQGDEKLFF
>-|TRBV7-9|many
CASSPQATQETQYF
>-|TRBV20-1|many
CSARDPWGYYGYTF
>TRBD2|TRBV5-6|many
CASSLALRGDYNEQFF
>-|TRBV12-5|many
CASGLVRGVNSPLNF
>TRBD1|TRBV6-5|many
CASRGTVRGTEAFF
>-|TRBV2|few
CASRGSHYNEQFF
>TRBD1|TRBV27|many
CASRTGTGIYEQYF
>-|TRBV27|many
CASSPIGGNQPQHF
>TRBD2|TRBV7-2|many
CASSVIAGLYNEQFF
>-|TRBV6-4|-
CASSASLVGYNEQFF
>TRBD1|TRBV28|many
CASRKTGWDTEAFF
>TRBD1|TRBV6-6|many
CASSFRQGDSPLHF
>-|TRBV12-3/TRBV12-4|-
CASRQEGDEQFF
>TRBD1|TRBV7-2|few
CASSSYRGQPQNF
>TRBD1|TRBV5-8|-
CASSLEVEDRENLDSNQPQHF
>-|TRBV6-5|-
CASSYWSGSTDTQYF